This TCR beta chain was sequenced during a study of cytomegalovirus exposure and HLA in healthy donors. Notes on the study in general: Among TCR beta chains, those listed as cytomegalovirus-associated numbered under 200. In vitro confirmation showed three CMV-associated chains to be CMV antigen specific. In terms of immune exposure information, only CMV serostatus was available. Later examination showed HLA-associated TCR beta chains had greater clonal expansion than equally common others.

This clone was seen more than once but under ten times. Its antigen is as yet unknown. Researchers ran the PCR with 60 Vbeta and 13 Jbeta primers. The method was immunoSEQ multiplex PCR; TCRdb's version includes in-frame clones alone and lacks a portion of them. The sample shows fewer than 250,000 clones, around 85% of them seen only once. Germline lookup yields CDR1 SGDLS and CDR2 YYNGEE. V was cut by 1 base and J by 2 bases, with 14 bases left in between. This CDR3 region has 16 residues. This clonotype originated in a man between 18 and 29 years old in good health and CMV-seronegative. This sequence joins TRBV9 and TRBJ2-3, with D possibly TRBD2 on 7 matching bases. Sequencing was carried out using PBMCs. The CDR3 region is CASSVIAGANTDTQYF. The CDR3 nucleotides read TGTGCCAGCAGCGTAATCGCGGGGGCGAACACAGATACGCAGTATTTT.